This is a list of T cell receptor beta chains from one sample in a study of T cell responses to AZD1222 COVID-19 vaccine. Profiled with immunoSEQ multiplex PCR; TCRdb holds only in-frame clones, not every one. The data hold some 200,000 clones, with more than 85% observed a single time. This specimen was peripheral blood, taken on day 0 of MenACWY control vaccination. The source is an adult in good health. The CDR3 runs from the conserved cysteine through the conserved F or W. The D gene is left open where the match is weak. Where a row states a size, it is once, few, many or the class of an expanded clone; other rows omit it.

d_gene,abundance,j_gene,v_gene,CDR3nt,CDR3aa
TRBD1,once,TRBJ2-7,TRBV5-4,TGTGCCAGCAGCTCACAGGGGGCTTACGAGCAGTACTTC,CASSSQGAYEQYF
TRBD1,.,TRBJ1-4,TRBV3-1/TRBV3-2,TGTGCCAGCAGCCAGGGACAGGGTGATGGCGAAAAACTGTTTTTT,CASSQGQGDGEKLFF
.,.,TRBJ1-1,TRBV20-1,TGCAGTGCCGAGCCGACACCTGAAGCTTTCTTT,CSAEPTPEAFF
.,.,TRBJ1-1,TRBV5-5,TGTGCCAGCAGATTTGCGTCGCGGGAGAACACTGAAGCTTTCTTT,CASRFASRENTEAFF
.,few,TRBJ1-1,TRBV27,TGTGCCAGCCGTCACGCCCCGAACACTGAAGCTTTCTTT,CASRHAPNTEAFF
TRBD1,.,TRBJ1-6,TRBV6-5,TGTGCCAGCTCCAGGGGGAATTCACCCCTCCACTTT,CASSRGNSPLHF
TRBD1,once,TRBJ1-6,TRBV10-2,TGCGCCAGCAGCATGACAGGGAGCTCCTATAATTCACCCCTCCACTTT,CASSMTGSSYNSPLHF
TRBD1,.,TRBJ2-1,TRBV5-1,TGCGCCAGCAGCTTGCTTGGGGGGACAGGGGCCCATGAGCAGTTCTTC,CASSLLGGTGAHEQFF
.,.,TRBJ1-1,TRBV18,TGTGCCAGCTCACTACGCCGGGACTCGATCAAAACTGAAGCTTTCTTT,CASSLRRDSIKTEAFF
.,.,TRBJ2-3,TRBV18,TGTGCCAGCTCACCAATGGCAGATACGCAGTATTTT,CASSPMADTQYF
.,.,TRBJ1-6,TRBV30,TGTGCCTGGAGAATCCGGTCCGCCCCATCAAATTCACCCCTCCACTTT,CAWRIRSAPSNSPLHF
.,.,TRBJ2-1,TRBV19,TGTGCCAGTAGTGACTCCGGGGCGCCCGCCTACAATGAGCAGTTCTTC,CASSDSGAPAYNEQFF
.,.,TRBJ2-3,TRBV27,TGTGCCAGCACCCCCCGAGAAATGACAGGCCTCACAGATACGCAGTATTTT,CASTPREMTGLTDTQYF
.,.,TRBJ1-4,TRBV21-1,TGTGCCAGCAGCCCGTTCGAAAAACTGTTTTTT,CASSPFEKLFF
.,.,TRBJ1-2,TRBV3-1/TRBV3-2,TGTGCCAGCAGTCGGACCTCTGCTAACTATGGCTACACCTTC,CASSRTSANYGYTF
.,.,TRBJ1-5,TRBV19,TGTGCCAGTAGTATTGCGGGGCTCTCCAATCAGCCCCAGCATTTT,CASSIAGLSNQPQHF
.,.,TRBJ1-1,TRBV12-3/TRBV12-4,TGTGCCAGCAGTCCCCTGGGGAACACTGAAGCTTTCTTT,CASSPLGNTEAFF
.,.,TRBJ2-3,TRBV30,TGTGCCTGGAGTGAGGGGGATACGCAGTATTTT,CAWSEGDTQYF
.,.,TRBJ1-5,TRBV9,TGTGCCAGCAGCGCCTCAACGGGGGCGCCCCAGCATTTT,CASSASTGAPQHF
.,.,TRBJ2-6,TRBV7-2,TGTGCCAGCAGCTTATATGGGGCCAACGTCCTGACTTTC,CASSLYGANVLTF